The 8 T cell receptor beta chains below were found in one sample sequenced in a study. TCRdb processed the 5' RACE reads anew with MiXCR; each CDR3 protein has one entry. The table records around 57,000 distinct CDR3 sequences, roughly 28% of them present only once. The material sequenced was tumor-infiltrating memory CD4+ T cells sorted from the breast tumor. Regarding subset: memory CD4+ T cells, CD4+CD45RO+CD25-. These receptors were obtained from a female donor with breast cancer.

V and J are TRBV5-1 and TRBJ2-7, with unresolved D. Looked up from germline, CDR1 is SGHRS and CDR2 is YFSETQ. Trimming stripped 2 bases from V and 3 bases from J, with 6 bases between. CDR3 length equals 12 residues. Here the CDR3 DNA reads TGCGCCAGCAGCTTTTCAGGCTACGAGCAGTACTTC. This codes for CASSFSGYEQYF.

The chain has TRBV6-5 and TRBJ1-5; 8 bases are a match to TRBD1. The CDR3 runs to 15 residues. Germline V gene sequence: CDR1 MNHEY, CDR2 SVGAGI. Trimming cost V 0 bases and J 4 bases; bases outside gene matches: 2. CDR3 DNA: TGTGCCAGCAGTTACTCGACAGGGGCTAATCAGCCCCAGCATTTT. Its translation: CASSYSTGANQPQHF.

The chain combines TRBV5-1 with TRBJ2-3; 8 bases match TRBD1. The CDR3 length is 14 residues. Germline CDR1 SGHRS, CDR2 YFSETQ. Trimming at V came to 4 bases and at J to 6 bases, leaving 7 bases not matched to a gene. The CDR3 spells CASSTGQGADTQYF. The DNA for the CDR3 is TGCGCCAGCAGCACCGGACAGGGAGCGGATACGCAGTATTTT.

This chain joins TRBV28 and TRBJ2-5, with a tentative D call TRBD1 (5 bases). The germline CDR1 and CDR2 sequences are MDHEN and SYDVKM. Trimming took 3 bases from V and 7 from J, leaving 18 bases between them. CDR3 length: 15 amino acids. The CDR3 spells CASSLRQTYRATQYF. CDR3 in DNA: TGTGCCAGCAGTTTGCGACAGACCTACCGAGCGACCCAGTACTTC.

The CDR3 protein is CASSHRGGSGANVLTF. In DNA form, the CDR3 reads TGTGCCAGCAGCCACCGGGGAGGATCTGGGGCCAACGTCCTGACTTTC. The genes are TRBV12-3 or TRBV12-4 and TRBJ2-6; TRBD2 might be the D (6 bases). V dropped 6 bases and J dropped 1 base, with 13 bases sitting between them. This CDR3 contains 16 residues.

This clonotype has a handful of counts. This chain joins TRBV20-1 and TRBJ1-1; TRBD1 matches 11 bases. The CDR3 totals 16 residues. After removal of 3 bases from V and 3 bases from J, the junction contained 9 bases not matched to a gene. CDR1 and CDR2 (germline): DFQATT, SNEGSKA (reference sequence). CDR3 DNA sequence: TGCAGTGCTAGTAACGGACAGGGACAGGGGGACACTGAAGCTTTCTTT. Residues: CSASNGQGQGDTEAFF.

In its sample, this clonotype was seen a few times. The CDR3 nucleotides are TGTGCCAGCAGTCCCCAGCGGTCCGCGGGACAGACCTACAATGAGCAGTTCTTC. It translates to CASSPQRSAGQTYNEQFF. This sequence joins TRBV7-8 and TRBJ2-1; weak D call: TRBD1 (7 bases). V lost 6 bases and J lost 2, with 23 bases in between. CDR3 size: 18 residues. Germline V gene data show CDR1 as SGHVS and CDR2 as FQNEAQ.

The chain joins TRBV24-1 to TRBJ2-3; 8 bases match TRBD2. Germline values: CDR1 KGHDR, CDR2 SFDVKD. With 4 bases clipped from V and 3 bases from J, the junction kept 2 bases outside the gene matches. CDR3 length: 14 residues. The CDR3 loop is CATSERLATDTQYF. CDR3 nucleotides: TGTGCCACCAGTGAACGACTAGCGACAGATACGCAGTATTTT.